Listed below are T cell receptor beta chains from one sample, sequenced in a study of OX40 agonist ivuxolimab in advanced cancers. The table came from immunoSEQ multiplex PCR; TCRdb's copy has only in-frame clones and leaves some out. The repertoire includes approximately 82,000 clones, less than 85% of them detected once, and 0.7% to 0.9% sits in the top ten. The input for sequencing was CD4+ or CD8+ T cells sorted from blood, taken in a trial of the OX40 agonist ivuxolimab. The receptors shown here come from an adult with an advanced solid tumor such as melanoma, head and neck, liver or kidney cancer. CDR3s leave out the opening cysteine and the closing phenylalanine or tryptophan.

TRBV9	TRBJ2-7	ASSVDPAGGEQY
TRBV5-8	TRBJ2-7	ASSRTGTTHEQY
TRBV7-9	TRBJ2-5	ASSLATLAGAEETQY
TRBV7-2	TRBJ1-2	ASSREAAYGYT
TRBV4-2	TRBJ2-7	ASSQGPYEQY
TRBV18	TRBJ2-6	ASSPSPAIFSGANVLT
TRBV5-4	TRBJ2-1	ASSGGGAYNEQF
TRBV7-9	TRBJ1-1	ASSLTENTEAF
TRBV10-2	TRBJ2-7	ASSEDRGQY
TRBV9	TRBJ1-4	ASTPGPSSKEKLF
TRBV7-9	TRBJ1-1	ASSLASHWNTEAF
TRBV19	TRBJ2-1	ASTPGVPIHEQF
TRBV6-1	TRBJ2-2	ASSELAGGLTGELF
TRBV10-2	TRBJ1-5	ASSQDLSNQPQH
TRBV4-2	TRBJ1-2	ASSQTTSNYGYT
TRBV11-2	TRBJ1-1	ASSARSEAF
TRBV5-4	TRBJ1-4	ASSTGVTTNEKLF
TRBV6-5	TRBJ1-2	ASSYRSAGQRGYT
TRBV7-2	TRBJ2-5	ASSATGGGAFETQY
TRBV6-5	TRBJ1-3	ASSYSGSSGNTIY
TRBV6-4	TRBJ1-1	ASSEGSWTEAF
TRBV11-1	TRBJ1-2	ASSLAPGGSNYGYT
TRBV7-9	TRBJ2-2	ASSQEGGTNTGELF
TRBV4-3	TRBJ1-4	ASSQDRGEKLF
TRBV19	TRBJ1-2	ASKPTGDYGYT
TRBV7-8	TRBJ2-1	ASSLALRGGAGRPSEQF
TRBV19	TRBJ2-5	ASSIVGGEETQY
TRBV18	TRBJ1-2	ASAPLAGSYLRGYT
TRBV12-2	TRBJ2-3	ASREKRVQWTGSLSSTDTQY
TRBV7-8	TRBJ2-3	ASSPIDRGSTDTQY
TRBV7-2	TRBJ2-1	AIVRQDPGNEQF
TRBV4-2	TRBJ1-2	ASSPAAFGLVRYGYT
TRBV6-5	TRBJ2-7	ASSYSRPYEQY
TRBV27	TRBJ2-1	ASSPRPPDHRGNEQF
TRBV6-5	TRBJ1-5	ASSPLQGADQPQH
TRBV7-9	TRBJ2-7	ASSSTTGTYEQY
TRBV5-1	TRBJ2-1	ASSSRLAGGYNEQF
TRBV7-2	TRBJ2-1	ASSFQQGLF
TRBV25-1	TRBJ2-7	ASSEWIEQY
TRBV5-4	TRBJ1-5	ASSRGGDNQPQH
TRBV7-8	TRBJ1-2	ASSPLGGLGGYGYT
TRBV5-1	TRBJ2-5	ASSRGTPQETQY
TRBV5-1	TRBJ2-3	ASSLNLEVDTQY
TRBV18	TRBJ1-5	ASSTGLGNQPQH
TRBV7-2	TRBJ2-5	ASSLARETQY
TRBV5-6	TRBJ2-3	ASSLIEASTDTQY
TRBV7-9	TRBJ1-6	ASTTTGNSPLH
TRBV5-8	TRBJ1-2	ASSLDSYYGYT